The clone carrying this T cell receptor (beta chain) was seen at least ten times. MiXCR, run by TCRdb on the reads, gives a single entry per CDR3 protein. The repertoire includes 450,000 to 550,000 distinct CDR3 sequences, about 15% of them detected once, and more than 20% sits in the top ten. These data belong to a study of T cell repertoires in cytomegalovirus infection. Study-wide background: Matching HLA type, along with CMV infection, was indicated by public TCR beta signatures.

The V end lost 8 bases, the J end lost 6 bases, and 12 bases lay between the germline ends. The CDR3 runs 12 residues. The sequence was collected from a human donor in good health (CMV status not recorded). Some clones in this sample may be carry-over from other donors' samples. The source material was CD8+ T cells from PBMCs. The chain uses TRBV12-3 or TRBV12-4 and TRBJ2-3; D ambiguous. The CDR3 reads CASDMSWDTQYF. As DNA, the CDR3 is TGTGCCAGCGATATGAGTTGGGATACGCAGTATTTT.